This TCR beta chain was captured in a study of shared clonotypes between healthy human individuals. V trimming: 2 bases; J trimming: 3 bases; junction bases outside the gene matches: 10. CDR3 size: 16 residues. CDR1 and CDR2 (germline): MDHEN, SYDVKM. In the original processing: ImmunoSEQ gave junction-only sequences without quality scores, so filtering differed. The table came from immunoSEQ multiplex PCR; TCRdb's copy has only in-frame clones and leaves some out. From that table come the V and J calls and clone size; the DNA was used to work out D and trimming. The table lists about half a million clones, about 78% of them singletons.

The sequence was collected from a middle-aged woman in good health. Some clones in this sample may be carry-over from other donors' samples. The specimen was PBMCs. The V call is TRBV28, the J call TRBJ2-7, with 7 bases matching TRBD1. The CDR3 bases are TGTGCCAGCAGTTTAAGGGAAGGGGGCTGGGACTACGAGCAGTACTTC. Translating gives CASSLREGGWDYEQYF.